This is a list of T cell receptor beta chains from one sample in a study of T-cell memory formation after mild COVID-19. Each CDR3 protein gets one entry after TCRdb re-called the 5' RACE reads with MiXCR. The sample yields 110,000 or so distinct CDR3 sequences, about a fifth seen once. The sequencing input was PBMCs or a T cell subset sorted from them (not recorded which). These receptors originate from a man aged 18 to 29 who had mild COVID-19 (a few samples of this study predate the infection). Cell type and time point are not known. CDR3s include the opening cysteine and the closing phenylalanine or tryptophan. D genes are given only for firm matches. Not every row has a clone size; where given, it reads once, few, many or a size class.

size	V	D	J	CDR3	DNA
many	TRBV7-2	.	TRBJ1-6	CASSYRPNSPLHF	TGTGCCAGCAGCTACCGACCTAATTCACCCCTCCACTTT
few	TRBV29-1	.	TRBJ2-2	CSVDPGTGELFF	TGCAGCGTTGATCCCGGGACCGGGGAGCTGTTTTTT
.	TRBV11-2	.	TRBJ1-2	CASSLTSGGYGYTF	TGTGCCAGCAGCTTAACCAGCGGGGGGTATGGCTACACCTTC
few	TRBV4-1	.	TRBJ1-6	CASSQDWDNSPLHF	TGCGCCAGCAGCCAGGATTGGGATAATTCACCCCTCCACTTT
.	TRBV4-1	.	TRBJ1-1	CASSQNWGRDTEAFF	TGCGCCAGCAGCCAAAATTGGGGGCGCGACACTGAAGCTTTCTTT
.	TRBV5-1	TRBD1	TRBJ1-1	CASRTGWDTEAFF	TGCGCCAGCCGGACAGGGTGGGACACTGAAGCTTTCTTT
few	TRBV14	TRBD2	TRBJ2-1	CASSQTSSGGSSYNEQFF	TGTGCCAGCAGCCAAACCTCATCGGGAGGGAGCTCCTACAATGAGCAGTTCTTC
.	TRBV6-2/TRBV6-3	.	TRBJ2-7	CASRYGYEQYF	TGTGCCAGCAGATACGGCTACGAGCAGTACTTC
many	TRBV20-1	TRBD2	TRBJ2-1	CSAPESGGTYNEQFF	TGCAGTGCTCCGGAAAGCGGGGGGACCTACAATGAGCAGTTCTTC
few	TRBV15	.	TRBJ2-5	CATARTSRETQYF	TGTGCCACCGCCAGGACCTCAAGGGAGACCCAGTACTTC
.	TRBV7-9	TRBD2	TRBJ2-3	CASSFTGLATDTQYF	TGTGCCAGCAGCTTCACTGGACTAGCAACAGATACGCAGTATTTT
.	TRBV27	.	TRBJ2-1	CASRPGGGYNEQFF	TGTGCCAGCAGACCAGGGGGGGGTTACAATGAGCAGTTCTTC
.	TRBV7-2	.	TRBJ1-6	CASSLELSGSYNSPLHF	TGTGCCAGCAGCTTAGAGCTTTCGGGTTCCTATAATTCACCCCTCCACTTT
.	TRBV18	.	TRBJ1-1	CASYVSGEAFF	TGTGCCAGCTACGTCTCCGGGGAAGCTTTCTTT
.	TRBV2	.	TRBJ1-2	CASSSSILPERYGYTF	TGTGCCAGCAGTTCGTCGATCCTTCCAGAGCGATATGGCTACACCTTC
.	TRBV6-2/TRBV6-3	TRBD1	TRBJ2-1	CASSAGQGTYNEQFF	TGTGCCAGCAGCGCGGGACAGGGAACCTACAATGAGCAGTTCTTC
.	TRBV9	.	TRBJ1-2	CASSPRMGAISYTF	TGTGCCAGCAGCCCGCGGATGGGCGCCATTTCTTACACCTTC
few	TRBV7-9	.	TRBJ1-2	CASSLGSQGAGYGYTF	TGTGCCAGCAGCTTAGGATCTCAGGGAGCGGGATATGGCTACACCTTC
few	TRBV7-3	.	TRBJ2-1	CASSLSGPGEQFF	TGTGCCAGCAGCTTAAGCGGACCGGGGGAGCAGTTCTTC
.	TRBV10-3	.	TRBJ2-5	CAISDWGGALETQYF	TGTGCCATCAGTGACTGGGGGGGGGCTCTAGAGACCCAGTACTTC
.	TRBV6-5	TRBD1	TRBJ1-1	CASSSPGTGAREAFF	TGTGCCAGCAGTTCGCCTGGGACAGGCGCCCGTGAAGCTTTCTTT
.	TRBV6-5	TRBD1	TRBJ1-2	CASSYLGQGYYGYTF	TGTGCCAGCAGTTACTTGGGACAGGGCTACTATGGCTACACCTTC
.	TRBV6-5	.	TRBJ1-5	CASSYSSIQPQHF	TGTGCCAGCAGTTACTCGAGTATTCAGCCCCAGCATTTT
.	TRBV18	.	TRBJ1-1	CASSLTGVNTEAFF	TGTGCCAGCTCTCTGACAGGAGTGAACACTGAAGCTTTCTTT
once	TRBV7-8	.	TRBJ2-6	CASRVQGYGANVLTF	TGTGCCAGCAGAGTACAGGGTTACGGGGCCAACGTCCTGACTTTC
medium-sized	TRBV6-4	TRBD1	TRBJ2-2	CASSETPGQGSGELFF	TGTGCCAGCAGCGAAACCCCCGGACAGGGATCCGGGGAGCTGTTTTTT
few	TRBV27	.	TRBJ2-2	CASSLLVSLNTGELFF	TGTGCCAGCAGTTTATTAGTCAGTCTGAACACCGGGGAGCTGTTTTTT
many	TRBV4-3	TRBD2	TRBJ2-2	CASSQDGTSDTGELFF	TGCGCCAGCAGCCAAGATGGGACTAGCGACACCGGGGAGCTGTTTTTT
few	TRBV7-2	.	TRBJ2-1	CASSFAGIYNEQFF	TGTGCCAGCAGCTTTGCGGGAATATACAATGAGCAGTTCTTC